The clone carrying this TCR beta chain was seen a few times. None of the included patients had other autoimmune diseases, uncontrolled infections, pregnancy or lactation, as these led to exclusion. Clinical symptoms, serum thyroxine, TRAb, thyroid ultrasound and orbital computed tomography determined diagnosis. This sample is part of a study of Graves' ophthalmopathy and Graves' hyperthyroidism. CDR3 size: 15 residues. Trimming at V came to 2 bases and at J to 2 bases, leaving 2 bases not matched to a gene. The germline V gene encodes CDR1 KGHDR and CDR2 SFDVKD. Using RNA transcripts, the TCR beta CDR3 regions were amplified. The workflow started with a first-round RT-PCR run with HTBI primers and then moved on to a second-round multiplex PCR. TCRdb itself ran the multiplex PCR reads through MiXCR, one entry per CDR3 protein. The sample consists of roughly 400,000 distinct CDR3 sequences, 17% of them appearing once.

This clonotype originated in an adult woman with stable Graves' hyperthyroidism. The V call is TRBV24-1, the J call TRBJ1-5, with 7 positions matching TRBD1. The sequenced sample was peripheral blood. This CDR3 is CATSDYGQGNQPQHF. DNA for the CDR3: TGTGCCACCAGTGATTACGGACAGGGCAATCAGCCCCAGCATTTT.